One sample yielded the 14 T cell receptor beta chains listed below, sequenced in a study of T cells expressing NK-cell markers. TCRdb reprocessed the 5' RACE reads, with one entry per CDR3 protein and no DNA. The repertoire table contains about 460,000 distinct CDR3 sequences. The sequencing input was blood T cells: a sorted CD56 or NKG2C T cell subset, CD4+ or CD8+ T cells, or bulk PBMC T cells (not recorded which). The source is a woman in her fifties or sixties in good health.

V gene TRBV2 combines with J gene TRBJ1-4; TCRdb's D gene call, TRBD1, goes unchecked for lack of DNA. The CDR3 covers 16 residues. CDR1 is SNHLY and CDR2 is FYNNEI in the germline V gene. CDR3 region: CASRGKGGGPNEKLFF.

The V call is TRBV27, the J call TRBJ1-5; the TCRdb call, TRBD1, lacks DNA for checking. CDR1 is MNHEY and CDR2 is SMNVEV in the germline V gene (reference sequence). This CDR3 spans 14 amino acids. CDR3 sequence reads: CASSLTGVNQPQHF.

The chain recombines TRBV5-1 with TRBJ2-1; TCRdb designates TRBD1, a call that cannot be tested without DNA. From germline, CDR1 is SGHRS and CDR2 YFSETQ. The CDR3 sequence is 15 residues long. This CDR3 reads CASSLADRAYNEQFF.

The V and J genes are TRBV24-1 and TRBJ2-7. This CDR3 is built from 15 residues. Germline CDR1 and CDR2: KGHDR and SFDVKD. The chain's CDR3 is CATSDSAGAPYEQYF.

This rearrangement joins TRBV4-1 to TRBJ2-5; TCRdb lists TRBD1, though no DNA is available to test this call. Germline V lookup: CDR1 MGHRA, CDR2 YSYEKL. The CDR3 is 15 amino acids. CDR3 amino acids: CASSQDQRGQETQYF.

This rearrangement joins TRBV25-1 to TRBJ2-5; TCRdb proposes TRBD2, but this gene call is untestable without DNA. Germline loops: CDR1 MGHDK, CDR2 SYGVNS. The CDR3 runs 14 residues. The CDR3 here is CASSGASGRETQYF. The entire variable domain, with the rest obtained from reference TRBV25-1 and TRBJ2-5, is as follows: EADIYQTPRYLVIGTGKKITLECSQTMGHDKMYWYQQDPGMELHLIHYSYGVNSTEKGDLSSESTVSRIRTEHFPLTLESARPSHTSQYLCASSGASGRETQYFGPGTRLLVL.

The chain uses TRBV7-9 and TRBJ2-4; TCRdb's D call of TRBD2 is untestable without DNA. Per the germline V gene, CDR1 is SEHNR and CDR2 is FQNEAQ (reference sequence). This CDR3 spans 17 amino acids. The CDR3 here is CASSLGVLAGVKNIQYF.

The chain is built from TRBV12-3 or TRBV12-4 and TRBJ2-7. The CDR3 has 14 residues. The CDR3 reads CASSFAGVFYEQYF.

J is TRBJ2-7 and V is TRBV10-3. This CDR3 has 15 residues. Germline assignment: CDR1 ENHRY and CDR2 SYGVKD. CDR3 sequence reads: CAISGSGPSSYEQYF.

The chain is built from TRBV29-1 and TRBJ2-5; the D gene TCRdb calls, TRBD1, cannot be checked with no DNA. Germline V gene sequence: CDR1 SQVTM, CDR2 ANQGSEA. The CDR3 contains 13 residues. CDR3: CSVTRGPRETQYF. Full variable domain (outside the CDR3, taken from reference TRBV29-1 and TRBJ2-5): SAVISQKPSRDICQRGTSLTIQCQVDSQVTMMFWYRQQPGQSLTLIATANQGSEATYESGFVIDKFPISRPNLTFSTLTVSNMSPEDSSIYLCSVTRGPRETQYFGPGTRLLVL.

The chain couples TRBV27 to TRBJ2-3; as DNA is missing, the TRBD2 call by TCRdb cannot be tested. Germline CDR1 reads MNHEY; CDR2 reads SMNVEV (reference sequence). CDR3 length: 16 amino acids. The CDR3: CASSLVLAGRGDTQYF.

CDR3 region: CAWSALQNPRNEQYF. J is TRBJ2-7 and V is TRBV30; the TCRdb D gene call, TRBD2, has no DNA to confirm it. This CDR3 contains 15 residues. Germline CDR1 reads GTSNPN; CDR2 reads SVGIG (reference sequence).

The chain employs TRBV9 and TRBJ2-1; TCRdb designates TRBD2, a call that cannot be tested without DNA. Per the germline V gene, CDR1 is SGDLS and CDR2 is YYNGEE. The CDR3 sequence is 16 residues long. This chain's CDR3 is CASSPRLAGSYNEQFF.

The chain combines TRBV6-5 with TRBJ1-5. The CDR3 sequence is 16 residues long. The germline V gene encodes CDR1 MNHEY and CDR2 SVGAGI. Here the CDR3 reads CASSYVPIRGGQPQHF.